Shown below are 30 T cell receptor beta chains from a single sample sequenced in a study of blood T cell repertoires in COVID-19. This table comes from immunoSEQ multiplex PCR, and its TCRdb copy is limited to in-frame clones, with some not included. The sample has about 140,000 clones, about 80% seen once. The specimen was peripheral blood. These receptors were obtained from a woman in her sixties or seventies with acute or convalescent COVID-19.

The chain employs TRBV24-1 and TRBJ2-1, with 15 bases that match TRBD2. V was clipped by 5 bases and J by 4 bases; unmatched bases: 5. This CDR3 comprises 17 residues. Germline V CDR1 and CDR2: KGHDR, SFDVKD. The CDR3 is CATSGPGLAGGYNEQFF. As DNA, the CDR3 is TGTGCCACCAGTGGCCCGGGACTAGCGGGGGGATACAATGAGCAGTTCTTC.

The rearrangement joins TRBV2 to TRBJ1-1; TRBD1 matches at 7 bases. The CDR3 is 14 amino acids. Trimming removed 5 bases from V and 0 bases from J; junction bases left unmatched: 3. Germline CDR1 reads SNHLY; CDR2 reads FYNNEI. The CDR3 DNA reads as TGTGCCAGCAGTTCCCAGGGGGTGAACACTGAAGCTTTCTTT. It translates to CASSSQGVNTEAFF.

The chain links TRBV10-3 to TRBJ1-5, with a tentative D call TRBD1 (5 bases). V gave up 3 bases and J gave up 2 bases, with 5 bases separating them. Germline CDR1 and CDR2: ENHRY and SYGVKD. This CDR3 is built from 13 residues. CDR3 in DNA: TGTGCCATCAGTGACAGGGGCAATCAGCCCCAGCATTTT. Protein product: CAISDRGNQPQHF.

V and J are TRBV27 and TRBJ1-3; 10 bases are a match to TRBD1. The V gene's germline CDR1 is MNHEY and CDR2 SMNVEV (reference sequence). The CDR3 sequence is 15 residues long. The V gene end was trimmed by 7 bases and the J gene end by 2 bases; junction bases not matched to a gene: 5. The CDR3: CASKRGQGAGNTIYF. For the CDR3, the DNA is TGTGCCAGCAAACGCGGACAGGGGGCTGGAAACACCATATATTTT.

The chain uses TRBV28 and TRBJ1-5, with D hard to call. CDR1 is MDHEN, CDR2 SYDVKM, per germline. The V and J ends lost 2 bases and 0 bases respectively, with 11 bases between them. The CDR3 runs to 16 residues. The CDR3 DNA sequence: TGTGCCAGCAGTTTAAGAGGTCAATATAGCAATCAGCCCCAGCATTTT. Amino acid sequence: CASSLRGQYSNQPQHF.

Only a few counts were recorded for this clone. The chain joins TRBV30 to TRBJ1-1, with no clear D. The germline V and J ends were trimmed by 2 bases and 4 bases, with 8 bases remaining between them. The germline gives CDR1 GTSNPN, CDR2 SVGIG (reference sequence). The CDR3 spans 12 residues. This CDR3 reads CAWSWRVTEAFF. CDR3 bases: TGTGCCTGGAGTTGGCGGGTCACTGAAGCTTTCTTT.

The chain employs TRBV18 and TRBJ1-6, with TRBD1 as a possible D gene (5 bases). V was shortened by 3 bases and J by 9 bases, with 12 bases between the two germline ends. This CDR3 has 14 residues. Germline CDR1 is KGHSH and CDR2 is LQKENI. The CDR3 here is CASSPGRESSPLHF. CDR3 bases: TGTGCCAGCTCACCGGGCAGGGAAAGTTCACCCCTCCACTTT.

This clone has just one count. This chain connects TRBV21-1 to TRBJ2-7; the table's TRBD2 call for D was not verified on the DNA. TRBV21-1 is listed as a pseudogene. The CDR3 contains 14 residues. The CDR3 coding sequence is TGTGCCAGCACTAGCGGGAGCGATGGCTACGAGCAGTACTTC. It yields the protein CASTSGSDGYEQYF.

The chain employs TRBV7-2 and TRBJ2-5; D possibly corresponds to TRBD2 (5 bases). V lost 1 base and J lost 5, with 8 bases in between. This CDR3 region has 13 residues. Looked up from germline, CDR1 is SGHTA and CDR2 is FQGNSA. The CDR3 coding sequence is TGTGCCAGCAGCTTAGGGGAGAGGGAGACCCAGTACTTC. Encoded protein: CASSLGERETQYF.

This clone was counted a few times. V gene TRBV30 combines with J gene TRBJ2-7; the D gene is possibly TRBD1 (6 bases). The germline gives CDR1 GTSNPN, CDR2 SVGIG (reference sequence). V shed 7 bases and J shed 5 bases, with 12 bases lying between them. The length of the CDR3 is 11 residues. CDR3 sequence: CAYQGMDEQYF. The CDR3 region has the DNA TGTGCCTATCAGGGGATGGACGAGCAGTACTTC.

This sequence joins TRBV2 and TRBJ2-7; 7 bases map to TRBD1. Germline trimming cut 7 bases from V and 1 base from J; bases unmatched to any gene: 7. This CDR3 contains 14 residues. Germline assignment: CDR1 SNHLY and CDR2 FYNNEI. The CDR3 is CASNVQGESYEQYF. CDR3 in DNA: TGTGCCAGCAACGTTCAGGGGGAGTCCTACGAGCAGTACTTC.

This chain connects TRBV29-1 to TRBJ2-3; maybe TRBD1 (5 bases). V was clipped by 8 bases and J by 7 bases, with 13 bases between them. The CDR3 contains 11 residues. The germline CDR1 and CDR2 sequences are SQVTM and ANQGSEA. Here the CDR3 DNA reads TGCAGCCCCCGAAGGGGCTATACGCAGTATTTT. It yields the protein CSPRRGYTQYF.

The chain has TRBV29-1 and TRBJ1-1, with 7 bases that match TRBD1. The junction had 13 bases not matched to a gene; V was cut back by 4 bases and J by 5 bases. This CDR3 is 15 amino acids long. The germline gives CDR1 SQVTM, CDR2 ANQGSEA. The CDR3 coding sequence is TGCAGCGTTGGTACCGGCAGGGGGGTAGGGACTGAAGCTTTCTTT. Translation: CSVGTGRGVGTEAFF.

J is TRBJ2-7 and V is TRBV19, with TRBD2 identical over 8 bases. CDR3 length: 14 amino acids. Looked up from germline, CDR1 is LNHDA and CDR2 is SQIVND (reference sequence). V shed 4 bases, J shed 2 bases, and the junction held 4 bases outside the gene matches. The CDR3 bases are TGTGCCAGTAGTACCCGGGGGGGCCCCTACGAGCAGTACTTC. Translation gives CASSTRGGPYEQYF.

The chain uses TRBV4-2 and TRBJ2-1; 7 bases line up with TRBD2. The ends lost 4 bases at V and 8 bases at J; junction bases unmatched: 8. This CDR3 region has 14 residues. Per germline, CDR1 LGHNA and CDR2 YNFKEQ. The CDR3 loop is CASSPLTSLYEQFF. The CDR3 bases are TGTGCCAGCAGCCCACTGACTAGCCTGTATGAGCAGTTCTTC.

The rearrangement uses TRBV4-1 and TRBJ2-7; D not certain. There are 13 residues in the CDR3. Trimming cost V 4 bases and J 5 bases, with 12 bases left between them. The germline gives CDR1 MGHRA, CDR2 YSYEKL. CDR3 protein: CASSRSGADEQYF. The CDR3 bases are TGCGCCAGCAGCCGCTCTGGCGCGGACGAGCAGTACTTC.

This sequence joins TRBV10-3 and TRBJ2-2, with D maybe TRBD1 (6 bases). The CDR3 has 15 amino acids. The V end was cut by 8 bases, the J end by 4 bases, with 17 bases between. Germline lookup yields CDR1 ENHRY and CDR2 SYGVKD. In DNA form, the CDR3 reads TGTGCCATCGCACTAGGACAGAAAGGCACCGGGGAGCTGTTTTTT. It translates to CAIALGQKGTGELFF.

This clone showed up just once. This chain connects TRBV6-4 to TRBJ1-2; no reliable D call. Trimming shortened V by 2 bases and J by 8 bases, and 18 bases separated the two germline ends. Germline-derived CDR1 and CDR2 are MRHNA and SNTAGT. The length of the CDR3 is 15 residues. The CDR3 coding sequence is TGTGCCAGCAGTGACGAGAACAGCCCCCGGAAGGGCTACACCTTC. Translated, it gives CASSDENSPRKGYTF.

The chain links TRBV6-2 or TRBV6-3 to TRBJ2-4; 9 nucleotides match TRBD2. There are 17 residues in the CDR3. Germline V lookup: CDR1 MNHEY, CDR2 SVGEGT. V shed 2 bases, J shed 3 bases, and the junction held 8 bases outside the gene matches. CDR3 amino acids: CASSYLPGLAYKNIQYF. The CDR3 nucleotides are TGTGCCAGCAGTTACCTCCCGGGACTAGCTTACAAAAACATTCAGTACTTC.

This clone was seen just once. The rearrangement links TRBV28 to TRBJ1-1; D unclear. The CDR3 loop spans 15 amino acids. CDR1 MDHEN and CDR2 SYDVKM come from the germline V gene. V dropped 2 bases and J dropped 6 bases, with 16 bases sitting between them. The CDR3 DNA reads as TGTGCCAGCAGTTTAATTGGGGTCGGGATCGCTGAAGCTTTCTTT. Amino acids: CASSLIGVGIAEAFF.

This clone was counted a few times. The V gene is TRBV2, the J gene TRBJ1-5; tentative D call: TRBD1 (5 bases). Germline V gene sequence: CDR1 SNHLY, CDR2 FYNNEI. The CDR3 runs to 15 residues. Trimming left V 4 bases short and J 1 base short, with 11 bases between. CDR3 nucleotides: TGTGCCAGCAGTGTTGACAGCGGGAGCAATCAGCCCCAGCATTTT. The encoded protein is CASSVDSGSNQPQHF.

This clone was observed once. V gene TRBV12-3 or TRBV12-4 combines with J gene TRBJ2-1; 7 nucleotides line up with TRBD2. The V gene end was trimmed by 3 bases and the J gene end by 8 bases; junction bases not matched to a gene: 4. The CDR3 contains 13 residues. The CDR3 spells CASSLRGLHEQFF. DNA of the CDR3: TGTGCCAGCAGTTTGAGGGGACTACATGAGCAGTTCTTC.

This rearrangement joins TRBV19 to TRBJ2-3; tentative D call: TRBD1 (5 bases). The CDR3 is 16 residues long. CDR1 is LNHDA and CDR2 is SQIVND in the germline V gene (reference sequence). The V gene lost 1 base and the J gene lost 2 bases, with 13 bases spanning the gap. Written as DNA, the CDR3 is TGTGCCAGTAGTATAGGGCAGGGTCTTTTCACAGATACGCAGTATTTT. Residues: CASSIGQGLFTDTQYF.

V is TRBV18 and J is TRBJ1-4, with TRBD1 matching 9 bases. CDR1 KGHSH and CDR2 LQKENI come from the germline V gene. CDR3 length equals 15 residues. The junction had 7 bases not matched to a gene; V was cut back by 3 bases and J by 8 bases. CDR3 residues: CASSPPGQGGEKLFF. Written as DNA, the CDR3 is TGTGCCAGCTCACCTCCGGGACAGGGAGGAGAAAAACTGTTTTTT.

This CDR3 is CASLGGGDTEAFF. In DNA, the CDR3 is TGTGCCTCCCTGGGGGGAGGGGACACTGAAGCTTTCTTT. The chain combines TRBV28 with TRBJ1-1, with D possibly being TRBD1 (5 bases). V gave up 11 bases and J gave up 3 bases, with 16 bases separating them. Germline V lookup: CDR1 MDHEN, CDR2 SYDVKM. The CDR3 loop spans 13 amino acids.

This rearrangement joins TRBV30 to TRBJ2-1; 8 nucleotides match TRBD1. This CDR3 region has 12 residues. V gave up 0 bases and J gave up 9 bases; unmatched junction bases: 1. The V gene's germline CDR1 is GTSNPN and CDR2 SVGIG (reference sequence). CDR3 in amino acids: CAWSVQGVEQFF. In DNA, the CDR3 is TGTGCCTGGAGTGTACAGGGGGTTGAGCAGTTCTTC.

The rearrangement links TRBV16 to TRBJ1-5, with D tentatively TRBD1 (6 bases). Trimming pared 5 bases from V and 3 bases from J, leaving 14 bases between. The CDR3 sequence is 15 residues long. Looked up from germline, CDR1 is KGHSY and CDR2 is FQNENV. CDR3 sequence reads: CASSELGQNNQPQHF. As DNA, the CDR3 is TGTGCCAGCAGCGAACTCGGACAGAACAATCAGCCCCAGCATTTT.

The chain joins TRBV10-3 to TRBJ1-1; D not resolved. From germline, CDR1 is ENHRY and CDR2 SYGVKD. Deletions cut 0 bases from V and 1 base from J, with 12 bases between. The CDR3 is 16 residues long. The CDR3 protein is CAISESVVTRNTEAFF. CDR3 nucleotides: TGTGCCATCAGTGAGTCTGTGGTAACGAGGAACACTGAAGCTTTCTTT.

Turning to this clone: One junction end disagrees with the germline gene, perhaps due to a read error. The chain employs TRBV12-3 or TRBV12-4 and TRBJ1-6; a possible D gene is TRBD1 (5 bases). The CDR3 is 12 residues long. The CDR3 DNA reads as TGTGCCAGCAGAGTCGGTGTGGGGCATGTCCGCTTT. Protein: CASRVGVGHVRF.

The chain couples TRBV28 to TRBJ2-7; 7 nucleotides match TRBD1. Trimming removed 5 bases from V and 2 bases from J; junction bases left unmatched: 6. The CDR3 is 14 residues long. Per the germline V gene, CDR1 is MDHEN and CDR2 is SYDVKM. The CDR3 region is CASSPTGVTYEQYF. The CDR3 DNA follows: TGTGCCAGCAGTCCCACAGGGGTCACCTACGAGCAGTACTTC.